The rows below give T cell receptor beta chains drawn from one sample of a study of PD-L1 blockade in urothelial cancer. Assay: immunoSEQ multiplex PCR; the TCRdb copy retains only in-frame clones and omits some. This table has roughly 77,000 clones, 80% to 85% appearing once. Sequencing used PBMCs, obtained around atezolizumab (anti-PD-L1) treatment. The receptors come from a woman between 65 and 79 years old with urothelial cancer. The CDR3 runs from the conserved cysteine through the conserved F or W. A D gene is named only where the DNA matches it firmly. Size values are once, few and many counts, or a class for expanded clones, and some rows have none.

j_call: TRBJ2-3
cdr3_length: 15
d_call: -
clone_size: -
v_call: TRBV5-1
cdr3_aa: CASSLASVSTDTQYF
cdr3_nt: TGCGCCAGCAGCTTGGCATCAGTAAGCACAGATACGCAGTATTTT

j_call: TRBJ2-2
cdr3_length: 12
d_call: -
clone_size: -
v_call: TRBV27
cdr3_aa: CASRRVAGELFF
cdr3_nt: TGTGCCAGCAGACGGGTGGCCGGGGAGCTGTTTTTT

j_call: TRBJ1-1
cdr3_length: 16
d_call: TRBD1
clone_size: -
v_call: TRBV2
cdr3_aa: CASSFHPTGTGGVAFF
cdr3_nt: TGTGCCAGCAGTTTCCACCCAACCGGGACAGGTGGTGTAGCTTTCTTT

j_call: TRBJ2-7
cdr3_length: 13
d_call: -
clone_size: -
v_call: TRBV25-1
cdr3_aa: CASSGNRVYEQYF
cdr3_nt: TGTGCCAGCAGCGGTAACAGGGTCTACGAGCAGTACTTC

j_call: TRBJ2-7
cdr3_length: 16
d_call: TRBD2
clone_size: -
v_call: TRBV28
cdr3_aa: CASSLWLLAGGFEQYF
cdr3_nt: TGTGCCAGCAGTTTATGGTTATTAGCGGGAGGCTTCGAGCAGTACTTC

j_call: TRBJ2-3
cdr3_length: 18
d_call: TRBD1
clone_size: -
v_call: TRBV6-1
cdr3_aa: CASSEYPRTGGPTDTQYF
cdr3_nt: TGTGCCAGCAGTGAATATCCCCGAACAGGGGGCCCCACAGATACGCAGTATTTT

j_call: TRBJ1-5
cdr3_length: 13
d_call: TRBD1
clone_size: once
v_call: TRBV7-8
cdr3_aa: CASSPDRDQPQHF
cdr3_nt: TGTGCCAGCAGCCCTGACAGGGATCAGCCCCAGCATTTT

j_call: TRBJ1-1
cdr3_length: 14
d_call: -
clone_size: -
v_call: TRBV5-4
cdr3_aa: CASSSQYTNTEAFF
cdr3_nt: TGTGCCAGCAGCTCACAGTACACGAACACTGAAGCTTTCTTT

j_call: TRBJ2-1
cdr3_length: 13
d_call: -
clone_size: -
v_call: TRBV7-9
cdr3_aa: CASSLGSGGEQFF
cdr3_nt: TGTGCCAGCAGCTTAGGCTCCGGAGGTGAGCAGTTCTTC

j_call: TRBJ2-7
cdr3_length: 15
d_call: -
clone_size: -
v_call: TRBV6-6
cdr3_aa: CASSWRTEPLSEQYF
cdr3_nt: TGTGCCAGCAGTTGGCGGACAGAACCCCTATCCGAGCAGTACTTC

j_call: TRBJ2-7
cdr3_length: 15
d_call: TRBD1
clone_size: -
v_call: TRBV19
cdr3_aa: CASSRFGTGGYEQYF
cdr3_nt: TGTGCCAGTAGTCGCTTCGGGACAGGGGGCTACGAGCAGTACTTC

j_call: TRBJ1-3
cdr3_length: 14
d_call: -
clone_size: -
v_call: TRBV27
cdr3_aa: CASSVTVDGNTIYF
cdr3_nt: TGTGCCAGCAGTGTGACAGTAGATGGAAACACCATATATTTT

j_call: TRBJ2-1
cdr3_length: 16
d_call: -
clone_size: -
v_call: TRBV5-1
cdr3_aa: CASSTDRTSSYNEQFF
cdr3_nt: TGCGCCAGCAGCACAGACAGGACGAGCTCCTACAATGAGCAGTTCTTC

j_call: TRBJ2-2
cdr3_length: 15
d_call: TRBD2
clone_size: -
v_call: TRBV7-3
cdr3_aa: CASSSLPGGIGELFF
cdr3_nt: TGTGCCAGCAGCTCCTTGCCGGGAGGGATCGGGGAGCTGTTTTTT

j_call: TRBJ2-1
cdr3_length: 15
d_call: -
clone_size: -
v_call: TRBV27
cdr3_aa: CASSLDTASYNEQFF
cdr3_nt: TGTGCCAGCAGTTTAGATACAGCCTCCTACAATGAGCAGTTCTTC

j_call: TRBJ1-1
cdr3_length: 11
d_call: TRBD1
clone_size: -
v_call: TRBV28
cdr3_aa: CASRLQGLAFF
cdr3_nt: TGTGCCAGCAGGCTACAGGGGTTGGCTTTCTTT

j_call: TRBJ1-2
cdr3_length: 16
d_call: -
clone_size: -
v_call: TRBV5-4
cdr3_aa: CASSLHLTAGRYGYTF
cdr3_nt: TGTGCCAGCAGCTTGCATTTGACAGCAGGTCGTTATGGCTACACCTTC

j_call: TRBJ2-5
cdr3_length: 15
d_call: -
clone_size: few
v_call: TRBV6-6
cdr3_aa: CASSYLGVGRETQYF
cdr3_nt: TGTGCCAGCAGTTACCTAGGTGTGGGTCGGGAGACCCAGTACTTC

j_call: TRBJ2-1
cdr3_length: 14
d_call: TRBD1
clone_size: -
v_call: TRBV7-8
cdr3_aa: CASSLGDRANEQFF
cdr3_nt: TGTGCCAGCAGCTTAGGGGACAGGGCTAATGAGCAGTTCTTC

j_call: TRBJ1-5
cdr3_length: 13
d_call: -
clone_size: -
v_call: TRBV30
cdr3_aa: CAWSTGSDQPQHF
cdr3_nt: TGTGCCTGGAGCACGGGGTCGGATCAGCCCCAGCATTTT

j_call: TRBJ2-5
cdr3_length: 15
d_call: TRBD1
clone_size: -
v_call: TRBV5-1
cdr3_aa: CASSLLSGQQETQYF
cdr3_nt: TGCGCCAGCAGCTTGCTTTCGGGACAGCAAGAGACCCAGTACTTC

j_call: TRBJ2-7
cdr3_length: 16
d_call: TRBD1
clone_size: -
v_call: TRBV5-1
cdr3_aa: CASSLEGQVVSYEQYF
cdr3_nt: TGCGCCAGCAGCTTGGAGGGACAGGTCGTCTCCTACGAGCAGTACTTC

j_call: TRBJ2-7
cdr3_length: 15
d_call: TRBD1
clone_size: -
v_call: TRBV19
cdr3_aa: CASSLGQGLSYEQYF
cdr3_nt: TGTGCCAGTAGTTTGGGACAGGGGTTATCCTACGAGCAGTACTTC

j_call: TRBJ1-4
cdr3_length: 14
d_call: -
clone_size: -
v_call: TRBV5-4
cdr3_aa: CASSLGGVDEKLFF
cdr3_nt: TGTGCCAGCAGCTTGGGGGGAGTGGATGAAAAACTGTTTTTT

j_call: TRBJ1-4
cdr3_length: 15
d_call: -
clone_size: -
v_call: TRBV10-1
cdr3_aa: CASSDSSATNEKLFF
cdr3_nt: TGCGCCAGCAGTGATAGTTCGGCAACTAATGAAAAACTGTTTTTT

j_call: TRBJ2-7
cdr3_length: 14
d_call: TRBD2
clone_size: -
v_call: TRBV5-6
cdr3_aa: CASSLQGLAYEQYF
cdr3_nt: TGTGCCAGCAGCTTGCAGGGACTAGCTTACGAGCAGTACTTC

j_call: TRBJ1-1
cdr3_length: 15
d_call: TRBD1
clone_size: -
v_call: TRBV6-5
cdr3_aa: CASSRGQGMNTEAFF
cdr3_nt: TGTGCCAGCAGTAGAGGACAGGGTATGAACACTGAAGCTTTCTTT

j_call: TRBJ2-5
cdr3_length: 14
d_call: TRBD2
clone_size: -
v_call: TRBV5-5
cdr3_aa: CASSFGLVSETQYF
cdr3_nt: TGTGCCAGCAGCTTTGGACTAGTTTCCGAGACCCAGTACTTC

j_call: TRBJ2-5
cdr3_length: 14
d_call: -
clone_size: -
v_call: TRBV5-6
cdr3_aa: CASSLSGYQETQYF
cdr3_nt: TGTGCCAGCAGCTTGAGCGGGTACCAAGAGACCCAGTACTTC

j_call: TRBJ2-3
cdr3_length: 16
d_call: TRBD2
clone_size: -
v_call: TRBV7-3
cdr3_aa: CASSSRTSGSVDTQYF
cdr3_nt: TGTGCCAGCAGCTCCCGGACTAGCGGGAGCGTTGATACGCAGTATTTT

j_call: TRBJ2-6
cdr3_length: 14
d_call: -
clone_size: once
v_call: TRBV19
cdr3_aa: CASSGGAGANVLTF
cdr3_nt: TGTGCCAGTAGCGGGGGAGCTGGGGCCAACGTCCTGACTTTC

j_call: TRBJ1-1
cdr3_length: 14
d_call: -
clone_size: -
v_call: TRBV7-9
cdr3_aa: CASSLTAENTEAFF
cdr3_nt: TGTGCCAGCAGCTTAACGGCGGAGAACACTGAAGCTTTCTTT

j_call: TRBJ2-7
cdr3_length: 12
d_call: -
clone_size: -
v_call: TRBV5-5
cdr3_aa: CASSPEGYEQYF
cdr3_nt: TGTGCCAGCAGCCCCGAGGGATACGAGCAGTACTTC

j_call: TRBJ1-1
cdr3_length: 16
d_call: -
clone_size: once
v_call: TRBV4-1
cdr3_aa: CASSQGAGSMNTEAFF
cdr3_nt: TGCGCCAGCAGCCAAGGGGCCGGGAGCATGAACACTGAAGCTTTCTTT

j_call: TRBJ2-5
cdr3_length: 16
d_call: TRBD1
clone_size: -
v_call: TRBV7-2
cdr3_aa: CASSLGAGTGGETQYF
cdr3_nt: TGTGCCAGCAGCTTAGGGGCCGGGACAGGGGGCGAGACCCAGTACTTC

j_call: TRBJ2-7
cdr3_length: 15
d_call: -
clone_size: -
v_call: TRBV5-1
cdr3_aa: CASSFLDGGIYEQYF
cdr3_nt: TGCGCCAGCAGCTTCTTGGACGGAGGAATTTACGAGCAGTACTTC

j_call: TRBJ2-7
cdr3_length: 12
d_call: -
clone_size: -
v_call: TRBV6-6
cdr3_aa: CASSHNGYEQYF
cdr3_nt: TGTGCCAGCAGTCACAATGGCTACGAGCAGTACTTC